A selection of T cell receptor beta chains follows, all from one sample in a study of tumor and adjacent non-tumor tissue in lung cancer. One entry per CDR3 protein results from TCRdb running MiXCR on the multiplex PCR reads. Of tens of thousands of distinct CDR3 sequences in the sample, roughly 70% were seen once. Material for sequencing was lung tumor tissue. Source of these receptors: a woman between 65 and 79 years old with non-small cell lung cancer. Each CDR3 is given with its conserved first and last residue. Fields, in order: clone size, J gene, D gene, V gene, CDR3 DNA, CDR3 protein. D genes are given only for firm matches. Some rows have no size entry. The others give once, few or many, or a class for an expanded clone.

clone_size: few
j_call: TRBJ2-1
d_call: TRBD1
v_call: TRBV5-1
cdr3_nt: TGCGCCAGTAGCTCAGGGACAGGGGGGTACAATGAGCAGTTCTTC
cdr3_aa: CASSSGTGGYNEQFF

clone_size: many
j_call: TRBJ1-5
d_call: -
v_call: TRBV6-6
cdr3_nt: TGTGCCAGCAGTGTCGGGACACCGAATCAGCCCCAGCATTTT
cdr3_aa: CASSVGTPNQPQHF

clone_size: -
j_call: TRBJ2-1
d_call: TRBD2
v_call: TRBV6-5
cdr3_nt: TGTGTCGGCAGTTACTCCCTGAGTAGCGGGAGTACCTACAATGGGCAGTTCTTC
cdr3_aa: CVGSYSLSSGSTYNGQFF

clone_size: many
j_call: TRBJ2-6
d_call: TRBD1
v_call: TRBV20-1
cdr3_nt: TGCAGTGCACCGGACAGGGGGCCTGGGGCCAACGTCCTGACTTTC
cdr3_aa: CSAPDRGPGANVLTF

clone_size: -
j_call: TRBJ2-2
d_call: TRBD2
v_call: TRBV4-1
cdr3_nt: TGCGCCAGCGGCCAAGAAGGCAGCGGGAGGGGTGTAAGGAACACCGGGAAGCTGTTTTTT
cdr3_aa: CASGQEGSGRGVRNTGKLFF

clone_size: -
j_call: TRBJ2-6
d_call: -
v_call: TRBV6-5
cdr3_nt: TGCGCCAGCAGTTACTCGGTGGACTGTGGGGCCAACGTCCTGACTTTC
cdr3_aa: CASSYSVDCGANVLTF

clone_size: -
j_call: TRBJ1-2
d_call: -
v_call: TRBV6-5
cdr3_nt: TGTGCCAGCAGTTACAACTCACAGGGAGCTTATGGCTACACCTTT
cdr3_aa: CASSYNSQGAYGYTF

clone_size: -
j_call: TRBJ2-3
d_call: -
v_call: TRBV29-1
cdr3_nt: TGCAGCGTTGAAGATCAGGGAGAGTATGACACAGATACGCAGTGTTTT
cdr3_aa: CSVEDQGEYDTDTQCF

clone_size: -
j_call: TRBJ2-5
d_call: TRBD1
v_call: TRBV11-3
cdr3_nt: TGTGCCAACAGCCCCCGAGGCAGGGGGGAGACCCAGTACTTC
cdr3_aa: CANSPRGRGETQYF

clone_size: many
j_call: TRBJ2-1
d_call: TRBD2
v_call: TRBV12-3/TRBV12-4
cdr3_nt: TGTGCCAGCAGTCCAGGACTAGGCGTCTACAATGAGCAGTTCTTC
cdr3_aa: CASSPGLGVYNEQFF

clone_size: many
j_call: TRBJ1-2
d_call: TRBD1
v_call: TRBV6-6
cdr3_nt: TGTGCCAGCAGAACCTTACAGGGGTTGTATGGCTACACCTTC
cdr3_aa: CASRTLQGLYGYTF

clone_size: -
j_call: TRBJ1-2
d_call: TRBD1
v_call: TRBV29-1
cdr3_nt: TGCAGCGTCCGGGGACAGGGCGGTGGCTACACCTTC
cdr3_aa: CSVRGQGGGYTF

clone_size: -
j_call: TRBJ2-3
d_call: TRBD2
v_call: TRBV29-1
cdr3_nt: TGCAGCGTTCTCCCACTAGGGCGGGGGAGCACTGATACGCGGTATTTT
cdr3_aa: CSVLPLGRGSTDTRYF

clone_size: -
j_call: TRBJ2-1
d_call: TRBD2
v_call: TRBV11-3
cdr3_nt: TGTGCCAGCAGGTTACATCTGAGGACTAGCGGGACACGTGAGCAGTTCTTC
cdr3_aa: CASRLHLRTSGTREQFF

clone_size: many
j_call: TRBJ1-2
d_call: TRBD1
v_call: TRBV29-1
cdr3_nt: TGCAGCGTTGCGGGACAGGGCGTCTATGGCTACACCTTC
cdr3_aa: CSVAGQGVYGYTF

clone_size: -
j_call: TRBJ1-2
d_call: TRBD1
v_call: TRBV12-3/TRBV12-4
cdr3_nt: TGTGCCAGCAGCTCCGGGGACAGGCTTTACTATGGCTACACCTTC
cdr3_aa: CASSSGDRLYYGYTF

clone_size: -
j_call: TRBJ2-4
d_call: -
v_call: TRBV5-4
cdr3_nt: TGTGCCAGCAGCTTCGCGGGGTCCAAAAACATTCGGTATTTC
cdr3_aa: CASSFAGSKNIRYF

clone_size: large
j_call: TRBJ2-3
d_call: TRBD1
v_call: TRBV29-1
cdr3_nt: TGCAGCGTTGAAGACACCGGGACAGGCCCCCCAGATACGCAGTATTTT
cdr3_aa: CSVEDTGTGPPDTQYF

clone_size: once
j_call: TRBJ1-2
d_call: -
v_call: TRBV29-1
cdr3_nt: TGCAGTGGGCTGTTAGGGACGACTTATAGCTACACTTTC
cdr3_aa: CSGLLGTTYSYTF

clone_size: -
j_call: TRBJ1-5
d_call: -
v_call: TRBV6-6
cdr3_nt: TGTGCCAGCAGCGGACCTAGAGGGGGGAGCAATCAGCCCCAGCATTTT
cdr3_aa: CASSGPRGGSNQPQHF

clone_size: -
j_call: TRBJ2-3
d_call: -
v_call: TRBV7-6
cdr3_nt: TGTGCCAGCAGCTTAGACAGGGCATATACGCAGTATTTT
cdr3_aa: CASSLDRAYTQYF

clone_size: -
j_call: TRBJ2-1
d_call: TRBD2
v_call: TRBV11-1
cdr3_nt: TGTGCCAGCAACTCCCACTTAGCGGGAGGTTACTCCAATGAGCAGTTCTTC
cdr3_aa: CASNSHLAGGYSNEQFF

clone_size: -
j_call: TRBJ1-2
d_call: -
v_call: TRBV29-1
cdr3_nt: TGCAGCGTTTACGGTAGGCGCTCCGGCTACACCTTC
cdr3_aa: CSVYGRRSGYTF

clone_size: -
j_call: TRBJ2-5
d_call: TRBD1
v_call: TRBV4-2
cdr3_nt: TGTGCCAGCAGCCAATCCACAGGGGGCATAAAGACCCGGTACTTC
cdr3_aa: CASSQSTGGIKTRYF

clone_size: once
j_call: TRBJ2-2
d_call: -
v_call: TRBV10-2
cdr3_nt: TGCGCCGGCCTAAGAGGAGGCCTCACCACCGGGGAGCTGTTTTTT
cdr3_aa: CAGLRGGLTTGELFF

clone_size: -
j_call: TRBJ2-5
d_call: -
v_call: TRBV10-2
cdr3_nt: TGCGCCAGCGGTGAGCCGAGCTCCCTCCAAGTGACCCAGTACTTC
cdr3_aa: CASGEPSSLQVTQYF

clone_size: -
j_call: TRBJ1-2
d_call: -
v_call: TRBV5-1
cdr3_nt: TGCGCCGGCAGCTCTTGGACGGTGTCCTATGGCTACACCTTC
cdr3_aa: CAGSSWTVSYGYTF

clone_size: -
j_call: TRBJ2-4
d_call: -
v_call: TRBV7-9
cdr3_nt: TGTGCCAGCAGTTCAGGGAGTAGCCGATCGGTTCAGTACTTC
cdr3_aa: CASSSGSSRSVQYF

clone_size: -
j_call: TRBJ2-3
d_call: -
v_call: TRBV7-9
cdr3_nt: TGTGCCAGCAACTCGGACTATAGCACAGATACGCAGTATTTT
cdr3_aa: CASNSDYSTDTQYF

clone_size: many
j_call: TRBJ1-5
d_call: -
v_call: TRBV24-1
cdr3_nt: TGTGCCACCTCCCGGGGAGGTCAGCCCCAGCATTTT
cdr3_aa: CATSRGGQPQHF

clone_size: once
j_call: TRBJ2-3
d_call: TRBD2
v_call: TRBV10-2
cdr3_nt: TGCGCCAGCGTTTTGGCTACCGGGAGGCAGGGAGATACGCACTATTTT
cdr3_aa: CASVLATGRQGDTHYF

clone_size: -
j_call: TRBJ2-7
d_call: TRBD2
v_call: TRBV4-2
cdr3_nt: TGTGCCAGCAGCCAAGTTTTCGTCAAATCACTAGCGGGATTACCGAGCTCATACGAGCAGTACTTC
cdr3_aa: CASSQVFVKSLAGLPSSYEQYF

clone_size: many
j_call: TRBJ1-2
d_call: TRBD1
v_call: TRBV20-1
cdr3_nt: TGCAGTGCTAGAGTTACGGGACAGGCACGCGGATTTTATGGCTACACCTTC
cdr3_aa: CSARVTGQARGFYGYTF

clone_size: many
j_call: TRBJ2-7
d_call: -
v_call: TRBV6-1
cdr3_nt: TGTGCCAGCAGGAATAGCGGCTCCTACGAGCAGTACTTC
cdr3_aa: CASRNSGSYEQYF

clone_size: many
j_call: TRBJ1-5
d_call: TRBD1
v_call: TRBV10-2
cdr3_nt: TGCGCCAGCAGGCCCGGGACAGGGAATCAGCCCCAGCATTTT
cdr3_aa: CASRPGTGNQPQHF

clone_size: few
j_call: TRBJ2-6
d_call: -
v_call: TRBV29-1
cdr3_nt: TGCAGCATGTCAGGGTGGGGTACTGGGGCGAACGTCCTGACTTTC
cdr3_aa: CSMSGWGTGANVLTF

clone_size: -
j_call: TRBJ2-1
d_call: TRBD2
v_call: TRBV11-1
cdr3_nt: TGTGTCAGCAGCTTCAGACTAGCTGACTACAATGAGCAGTTCTTC
cdr3_aa: CVSSFRLADYNEQFF

clone_size: many
j_call: TRBJ2-7
d_call: TRBD2
v_call: TRBV20-1
cdr3_nt: TGCAGTGCTAGTTCTAGCGGGAGCTACGAGCAGTACTTC
cdr3_aa: CSASSSGSYEQYF

clone_size: many
j_call: TRBJ2-1
d_call: TRBD1
v_call: TRBV7-8
cdr3_nt: TGTGCCAGCAGCTCAAATCCCGGGACAGGGGACTACAATGAGCAGTTCTTC
cdr3_aa: CASSSNPGTGDYNEQFF

clone_size: few
j_call: TRBJ1-6
d_call: -
v_call: TRBV5-1
cdr3_nt: TGCGCCAGCAGCAGCCGGGACCCCGGTCCGAATTCACCCCTCCGCTTT
cdr3_aa: CASSSRDPGPNSPLRF

clone_size: -
j_call: TRBJ2-1
d_call: TRBD2
v_call: TRBV28
cdr3_nt: TGTGCAAGAAGTTTTAGGGGACTAGCGGGAGACAATGAGCAGTTCTTC
cdr3_aa: CARSFRGLAGDNEQFF

clone_size: once
j_call: TRBJ2-3
d_call: -
v_call: TRBV6-1
cdr3_nt: TGTGCAAACAGACTTGAACGGGGATGGGGCACAGATACGCAGTATTTT
cdr3_aa: CANRLERGWGTDTQYF

clone_size: -
j_call: TRBJ2-6
d_call: -
v_call: TRBV6-5
cdr3_nt: TGTGACGGCAGTTACTCGATGGACTATGGGGCCAACGTCCTGACTTTC
cdr3_aa: CDGSYSMDYGANVLTF

clone_size: once
j_call: TRBJ2-7
d_call: TRBD2
v_call: TRBV29-1
cdr3_nt: TGCAGCGTTGACCGTCAGGGGACTAGAGGGAGCTACGAGCAGTACTTC
cdr3_aa: CSVDRQGTRGSYEQYF

clone_size: -
j_call: TRBJ2-1
d_call: -
v_call: TRBV29-1
cdr3_nt: TGCAGCGTTACCAGGACGGTAAACGATGAGCAGCTCTTC
cdr3_aa: CSVTRTVNDEQLF

clone_size: -
j_call: TRBJ2-4
d_call: TRBD2
v_call: TRBV28
cdr3_nt: TGTGCTAGGAGTTCACCCGGGACTAGCGGGAACATTCAGTACTTC
cdr3_aa: CARSSPGTSGNIQYF

clone_size: -
j_call: TRBJ2-3
d_call: -
v_call: TRBV5-6
cdr3_nt: TGTGCCAACAGCCCGACGAAGGGACCGAACACAGATACGCAGTATTTT
cdr3_aa: CANSPTKGPNTDTQYF